One and the same sample provided the 25 T cell receptor beta chains below, sequenced in a study of cytomegalovirus exposure and HLA in healthy donors. The repertoire was sequenced with immunoSEQ multiplex PCR; TCRdb's copy has only in-frame clones and lacks some. The sample yields some 86,000 clones, over 85% seen once. The sample taken for sequencing was PBMCs. These receptor sequences come from a woman aged 25 to 45 in good health and CMV-seronegative.

The rearrangement links TRBV6-6 to TRBJ1-1; 10 bases are a match to TRBD1. CDR1 is MNHNY, CDR2 SVGAGI, per germline (reference sequence). Trimming cost V 5 bases and J 5 bases; bases outside gene matches: 8. The CDR3 consists of 15 residues. The CDR3 here is CASSTGQGEATEAFF. In nucleotides, the CDR3 is TGTGCCAGCAGTACTGGACAGGGGGAGGCGACTGAAGCTTTCTTT.

The chain combines TRBV18 with TRBJ1-2; no clear D gene. The CDR3 is 15 residues long. V lost 4 bases and J 6 bases, leaving 18 bases between the germline ends. In germline, CDR1 is KGHSH, CDR2 LQKENI. The CDR3 sequence is CASSRLGRLGNGYTF. The CDR3, as DNA: TGTGCCAGCTCACGGCTCGGTCGGCTCGGGAATGGCTACACCTTC.

This rearrangement joins TRBV4-2 to TRBJ2-2, with 12 positions matching TRBD2. V lost 0 bases, J lost 7 bases, and 9 bases stayed unmatched. This CDR3 comprises 18 residues. The germline gives CDR1 LGHNA, CDR2 YNFKEQ. The CDR3 region is CASSQEASGGAWDGELFF. The CDR3 DNA is TGTGCCAGCAGCCAAGAGGCTAGCGGGGGGGCCTGGGACGGGGAGCTGTTTTTT.

This clone was seen once. This sequence joins TRBV7-9 and TRBJ2-7; D call uncertain. Germline assignment: CDR1 SEHNR and CDR2 FQNEAQ (reference sequence). V gave up 11 bases and J gave up 2 bases, with 4 bases separating them. CDR3 length equals 9 residues. The CDR3 DNA reads as TGTGCCCCTGCCTACGAGCAGTACTTC. Residues: CAPAYEQYF.

CDR3: CASSQSASEAFF. CDR3 in DNA: TGCGCCAGCAGTCAATCTGCCAGTGAAGCTTTCTTT. The V gene is TRBV23-1, the J gene TRBJ1-1; unclear D gene. TRBV23-1 is treated as an ORF (open reading frame) with a function not yet certain. Trimming took 0 bases from V and 7 from J, leaving 6 bases between them. CDR3 length equals 12 residues.

The chain has TRBV5-6 and TRBJ1-3; D not certain. Trimming took 4 bases from V and 4 from J, leaving 6 bases between them. The CDR3 spans 12 residues. CDR1 is SGHDT and CDR2 is YYEEEE in the germline V gene. The CDR3 loop reads CASSGAGNTIYF. The DNA of the CDR3 is TGTGCCAGCAGCGGAGCGGGAAACACCATATATTTT.

CDR3 protein: CAWSPRGLEQYF. CDR3 bases: TGTGCCTGGAGCCCCAGGGGGCTCGAGCAGTACTTC. The J gene is TRBJ2-7, the V gene TRBV30; 8 bases line up with TRBD1. Germline CDR1 is GTSNPN and CDR2 is SVGIG (reference sequence). The CDR3 is 12 residues long. J lost 6 bases, V lost 3 bases, and 4 bases had no gene match.

This chain joins TRBV11-2 and TRBJ2-5; maybe TRBD2 (7 bases). Between the trimmed V and J ends, which lost 4 bases and 5 bases, there was a span of 11 bases. Germline values: CDR1 SGHAT, CDR2 FQNNGV. The CDR3 has 13 amino acids. The CDR3, as DNA: TGTGCCAGCAGCTGGGGGCGGGGGGAGACCCAGTACTTC. Its translation is CASSWGRGETQYF.

The chain uses TRBV7-2 and TRBJ1-2, with D maybe TRBD1 (5 bases). The V gene lost 5 bases and the J gene lost 2 bases, with 12 bases spanning the gap. This CDR3 is 14 amino acids long. Germline V CDR1 and CDR2: SGHTA, FQGNSA. DNA for the CDR3: TGTGCCAGCAGCCCGCGGGGGGGGAACTATGGCTACACCTTC. Amino acid sequence: CASSPRGGNYGYTF.

CDR3 sequence (DNA): TGTGCCAGCTCACCGGGACAGCAGTACGAGCAGTACTTC. It translates to CASSPGQQYEQYF. This chain connects TRBV18 to TRBJ2-7, with 7 nucleotides matching TRBD1. The CDR3 length is 13 residues. With V trimmed by 3 bases and J by 4 bases, 3 bases remained unmatched. Germline V gene data show CDR1 as KGHSH and CDR2 as LQKENI.

V gene TRBV28 combines with J gene TRBJ1-2; 7 nucleotides line up with TRBD1. The CDR3 has 14 amino acids. The germline CDR1 and CDR2 sequences are MDHEN and SYDVKM. The junction had 9 bases not matched to a gene; V was cut back by 7 bases and J by 4 bases. The CDR3 DNA sequence: TGTGCCAGCATACCCGGGACAGCCCTCTATGGCTACACCTTC. Residues: CASIPGTALYGYTF.

V usage is TRBV6-5 and J usage is TRBJ1-5; a weak D match, TRBD1 (5 bases). CDR1 is MNHEY and CDR2 is SVGAGI in the germline V gene. The ends were cut back, 6 bases at V and 5 bases at J, with 17 bases in the middle. The CDR3 contains 15 residues. The CDR3 sequence is CASSYTWGGDQPQHF. In nucleotides, the CDR3 is TGTGCCAGCAGCTACACTTGGGGAGGGGATCAGCCCCAGCATTTT.

The J gene is TRBJ2-7, the V gene TRBV6-5, with 10 bases lining up with TRBD1. The CDR3 spans 15 residues. Germline V gives CDR1 MNHEY, CDR2 SVGAGI. J gave up 2 bases and V 6 bases, and 7 bases lay outside the gene matches. CDR3 sequence (DNA): TGTGCCAGCAGCAGTTGGACAGGGGGTCCCTACGAGCAGTACTTC. Translating gives CASSSWTGGPYEQYF.

This sequence joins TRBV5-6 and TRBJ1-1; TRBD1 matches at 10 bases. The CDR3 is 15 residues long. The junction had 14 bases not matched to a gene; V was cut back by 9 bases and J by 6 bases. Germline loops: CDR1 SGHDT, CDR2 YYEEEE. CDR3 loop: CATRRYGTGVAEAFF. CDR3 coding DNA: TGTGCCACCCGTAGGTATGGGACAGGGGTTGCTGAAGCTTTCTTT.

This chain joins TRBV6-6 and TRBJ2-1, with TRBD2 matching over 9 bases. The germline gives CDR1 MNHNY, CDR2 SVGAGI (reference sequence). This CDR3 contains 15 residues. The junction had 8 bases not matched to a gene; V was cut back by 6 bases and J by 5 bases. In DNA form, the CDR3 reads TGTGCCAGCAGCGACGGGCTAGCGGGAAACAATGAGCAGTTCTTC. Protein product: CASSDGLAGNNEQFF.

The CDR3 here is CASSGVRERYEQFF. The CDR3 region has the DNA TGCGCCAGCAGCGGGGTGCGGGAGAGGTATGAGCAGTTCTTC. The chain uses TRBV5-1 and TRBJ2-1; 7 positions agree with TRBD2. Germline CDR1 is SGHRS and CDR2 is YFSETQ. The CDR3 runs 14 residues. V shed 4 bases and J 8 bases; nucleotides not matched to a gene: 9.

A single count supports this clone. The chain combines TRBV7-9 with TRBJ1-2, with 10 bases matching TRBD1. The J segment lost 7 bases and the V segment lost 5 bases, leaving 4 bases of the junction unmatched. Looked up from germline, CDR1 is SEHNR and CDR2 is FQNEAQ (reference sequence). This CDR3 comprises 13 residues. Here the CDR3 DNA reads TGTGCCAGCAGCCGGGACAGGGGTGGTGGCTACACCTTC. It yields the protein CASSRDRGGGYTF.

V usage is TRBV18 and J usage is TRBJ2-1; TRBD2 matches at 7 bases. Per the germline V gene, CDR1 is KGHSH and CDR2 is LQKENI. V shed 3 bases, J shed 2 bases, and the junction held 4 bases outside the gene matches. The CDR3 extends over 15 amino acids. CDR3 DNA: TGTGCCAGCTCACCGGAGCGGGGCGCCTACAATGAGCAGTTCTTC. Translated, it gives CASSPERGAYNEQFF.

The chain recombines TRBV7-9 with TRBJ1-1; 8 bases map to TRBD1. CDR3 size: 14 residues. The germline gives CDR1 SEHNR, CDR2 FQNEAQ (reference sequence). After removal of 9 bases from V and 5 bases from J, the junction contained 11 bases not matched to a gene. In DNA form, the CDR3 reads TGTGCCAGTAGTCGACAGGGGATGAGTACTGAAGCTTTCTTT. It is translated as CASSRQGMSTEAFF.

V gene TRBV6-5 combines with J gene TRBJ1-4; the D is unclear. The CDR3 sequence is 15 residues long. Deletions cut 0 bases from V and 7 bases from J, with 12 bases between. Germline-derived CDR1 and CDR2 are MNHEY and SVGAGI. This CDR3 is CASSYSTGVGEKLFF. The CDR3 bases are TGTGCCAGCAGTTACTCGACGGGTGTCGGTGAAAAACTGTTTTTT.

The V gene is TRBV4-1, the J gene TRBJ2-7, with 8 bases that match TRBD2. The CDR3 has 12 residues. Germline V gives CDR1 MGHRA, CDR2 YSYEKL. With V trimmed by 4 bases and J by 5 bases, 1 base remained unmatched. In nucleotides, the CDR3 is TGCGCCAGCAGCCCAGCGGGGGACGAGCAGTACTTC. Translating gives CASSPAGDEQYF.

The V and J genes are TRBV9 and TRBJ2-1; 13 bases align to TRBD2. Germline assignment: CDR1 SGDLS and CDR2 YYNGEE. J gave up 9 bases and V 4 bases, and 4 bases lay outside the gene matches. The CDR3 spans 14 residues. The CDR3 nucleotides are TGTGCCAGCAGCACAGGGACTAGCGGGACTGAGCAGTTCTTC. Its translation is CASSTGTSGTEQFF. Full variable domain (missing parts from reference TRBV9 and TRBJ2-1): DSGVTQTPKHLITATGQRVTLRCSPRSGDLSVYWYQQSLDQGLQFLIQYYNGEERAKGNILERFSAQQFPDLHSELNLSSLELGDSALYFCASSTGTSGTEQFFGPGTRLTVL.

The sample holds one count of this clone. The rearrangement joins TRBV5-1 to TRBJ2-1, with TRBD2 matching 8 bases. Germline-derived CDR1 and CDR2 are SGHRS and YFSETQ. The V gene end was trimmed by 3 bases and the J gene end by 0 bases; junction bases not matched to a gene: 26. This CDR3 is 23 amino acids long. CDR3 nucleotides: TGCGCCAGCAGCTACCCACTAGCGGTACCTACCCACCTCGTAAGTAACTCCTACAATGAGCAGTTCTTC. This translates into CASSYPLAVPTHLVSNSYNEQFF.

This clone was recorded once. This chain uses TRBV19 with TRBJ2-2, with D perhaps TRBD1 (5 bases). Deletions cut 3 bases from V and 0 bases from J, with 11 bases between. Germline CDR1 and CDR2: LNHDA and SQIVND (reference sequence). This CDR3 comprises 16 residues. The CDR3 protein is CASSIYAGTNTGELFF. CDR3 nucleotides: TGTGCCAGTAGTATTTACGCAGGGACGAACACCGGGGAGCTGTTTTTT.

The CDR3 is CASTLRGFRTLAGQETQYF. The CDR3 bases are TGTGCCAGCACCCTTAGAGGATTTCGTACACTAGCTGGGCAAGAGACCCAGTACTTC. The chain is built from TRBV7-2 and TRBJ2-5; possibly TRBD2 for D (6 bases). Germline V CDR1 and CDR2: SGHTA, FQGNSA. CDR3 length: 19 residues. Trimming removed 7 bases from V and 2 bases from J, with 29 bases in between.